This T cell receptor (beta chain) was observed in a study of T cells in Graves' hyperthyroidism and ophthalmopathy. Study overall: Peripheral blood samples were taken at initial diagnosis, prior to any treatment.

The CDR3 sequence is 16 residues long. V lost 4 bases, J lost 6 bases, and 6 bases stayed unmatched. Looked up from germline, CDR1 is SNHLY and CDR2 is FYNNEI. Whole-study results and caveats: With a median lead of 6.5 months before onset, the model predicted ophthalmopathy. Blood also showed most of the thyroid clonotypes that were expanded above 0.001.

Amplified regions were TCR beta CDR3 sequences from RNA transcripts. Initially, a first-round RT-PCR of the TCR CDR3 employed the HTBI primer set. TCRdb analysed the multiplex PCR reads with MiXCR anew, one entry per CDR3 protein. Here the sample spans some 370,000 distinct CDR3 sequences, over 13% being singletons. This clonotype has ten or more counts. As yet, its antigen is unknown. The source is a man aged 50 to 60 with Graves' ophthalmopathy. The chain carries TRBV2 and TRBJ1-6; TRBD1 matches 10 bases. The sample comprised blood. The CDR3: CASSGMTGGINSPLHF. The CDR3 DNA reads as TGTGCCAGCAGTGGGATGACAGGGGGCATTAATTCACCCCTCCACTTT.